Below, 17 T cell receptor beta chains from the same sample are listed, as sequenced in a study of cytomegalovirus exposure and HLA in healthy donors. PCR was performed using 60 Vbeta and 13 Jbeta primers. Clones were sequenced by immunoSEQ multiplex PCR, and TCRdb holds only the in-frame ones, with some missing. The table has roughly 98,000 clones, more than 55% seen once. Sequencing used PBMCs. The receptors originated from a woman aged 25 to 39 in good health and CMV-seropositive.

V usage is TRBV5-1 and J usage is TRBJ1-2; TRBD1 might be the D (5 bases). V lost 7 bases and J lost 7, with 29 bases in between. The CDR3 covers 17 residues. In germline, CDR1 is SGHRS, CDR2 YFSETQ. CDR3 DNA: TGCGCCAGCCGCCTGGAACCGCGTCGGGGGGGAGTGGGTGGCTACACCTTC. It codes for CASRLEPRRGGVGGYTF.

A few counts support this clone. This chain uses TRBV28 with TRBJ2-7; the D gene is possibly TRBD1 (5 bases). Germline V gene lookup returns CDR1 MDHEN and CDR2 SYDVKM. The length of the CDR3 is 15 residues. V was pared by 2 bases and J by 2 bases, with 13 bases between. The CDR3, as DNA: TGTGCCAGCAGTTTAAGGGGTTCACCCGCCTACGAGCAGTACTTC. This translates into CASSLRGSPAYEQYF.

The chain combines TRBV6-4 with TRBJ2-3; TRBD2 is a possible D gene (6 bases). V lost 5 bases and J 1 base, leaving 10 bases between the germline ends. Germline CDR1 is MRHNA and CDR2 is SNTAGT. The CDR3 runs to 14 residues. CDR3 amino acids: CASSNVAGTDTQYF. The CDR3 bases are TGTGCCAGCAGTAACGTAGCGGGCACAGATACGCAGTATTTT.

The chain recombines TRBV6-5 with TRBJ2-7; D is unclear. Trimming took off 1 base at V and 5 bases at J, with 12 bases between the two ends. Germline CDR1 and CDR2: MNHEY and SVGAGI. This CDR3 is 14 amino acids long. The CDR3 region is CASSYFAGPHEQYF. In nucleotides, the CDR3 is TGTGCCAGCAGTTACTTCGCAGGCCCCCACGAGCAGTACTTC.

This chain connects TRBV29-1 to TRBJ1-2; TRBD1 is a possible D gene (5 bases). The V end was cut by 3 bases, the J end by 4 bases, with 15 bases between. The CDR3 contains 14 residues. CDR1 and CDR2 from the germline V gene are SQVTM and ANQGSEA. DNA of the CDR3: TGCAGCGTTGATAGCAGGGCGAAGCCCTATGGCTACACCTTC. Its translation is CSVDSRAKPYGYTF. Together with reference TRBV29-1 and TRBJ1-2, the CDR3 gives the full variable domain: SAVISQKPSRDICQRGTSLTIQCQVDSQVTMMFWYRQQPGQSLTLIATANQGSEATYESGFVIDKFPISRPNLTFSTLTVSNMSPEDSSIYLCSVDSRAKPYGYTFGSGTRLTVV.

The V gene is TRBV5-1, the J gene TRBJ1-4, with TRBD1 matching over 8 bases. This CDR3 comprises 19 residues. Germline CDR1 is SGHRS and CDR2 is YFSETQ. V gave up 0 bases and J gave up 3 bases; unmatched junction bases: 13. CDR3 in amino acids: CASSLEAGGAIIANEKLFF. The CDR3 coding sequence is TGCGCCAGCAGCTTGGAGGCAGGGGGCGCGATCATTGCTAATGAAAAACTGTTTTTT.

The chain links TRBV2 to TRBJ1-2; a weak D match, TRBD1 (6 bases). There are 13 residues in the CDR3. V was trimmed by 7 bases and J by 4 bases, leaving 13 bases between them. The germline V gene encodes CDR1 SNHLY and CDR2 FYNNEI. As DNA, the CDR3 is TGTGCCAGCAAGGCGCAGGGGCCCTATGGCTACACCTTC. Its translation: CASKAQGPYGYTF.

This chain joins TRBV27 and TRBJ2-7; TRBD2 agrees at 10 bases. The CDR3 consists of 17 residues. Germline CDR1 MNHEY, CDR2 SMNVEV (reference sequence). V lost 1 base to trimming and J lost 0 bases; unmatched junction nucleotides: 6. The CDR3 sequence: CASSLYSGGSPSYEQYF. CDR3 coding DNA: TGTGCCAGCAGTTTATATAGCGGGGGGAGCCCCTCCTACGAGCAGTACTTC.

The chain carries TRBV6-4 and TRBJ2-3; the D gene is possibly TRBD2 (5 bases). The V and J ends lost 2 bases and 0 bases respectively, with 9 bases between them. The CDR3 length is 15 residues. Germline assignment: CDR1 MRHNA and CDR2 SNTAGT. CDR3 amino acids: CASSDRGSSTDTQYF. In nucleotides, the CDR3 is TGTGCCAGCAGTGACCGGGGATCTAGCACAGATACGCAGTATTTT.

This clone was counted once. The J gene is TRBJ2-6, the V gene TRBV5-3, with 7 bases lining up with TRBD1. TRBV5-3 belongs to the ORF category, with a function that is uncertain. The V segment lost 1 base and the J segment 0 bases; nucleotides outside the gene matches: 7. This CDR3 contains 18 residues. The CDR3 sequence is CARSLSGQAHSGANVLTF. CDR3 DNA sequence: TGTGCCAGAAGCTTGTCCGGACAGGCCCACTCTGGGGCCAACGTCCTGACTTTC.

This chain uses TRBV28 with TRBJ2-7; D possibly corresponds to TRBD1 (6 bases). Germline lookup yields CDR1 MDHEN and CDR2 SYDVKM. Trimming cost V 4 bases and J 1 base, with 17 bases left between them. The CDR3 contains 16 residues. CDR3 amino acids: CASSYWTVEPSYEQYF. The CDR3 nucleotides are TGTGCCAGCAGTTACTGGACAGTCGAACCTTCCTACGAGCAGTACTTC.

This clone turned up a few times. This sequence joins TRBV2 and TRBJ1-2, with D maybe TRBD1 (6 bases). The CDR3 runs to 12 residues. Germline CDR1 and CDR2: SNHLY and FYNNEI. V lost 4 bases to trimming and J lost 7 bases, with 10 bases between them. CDR3 sequence (DNA): TGTGCCAGCAGTGCACAGGGTTCTGGCTACACCTTC. This gives the protein CASSAQGSGYTF.

This clone was picked up a small number of times. This chain links TRBV19 with TRBJ1-2, with a weak D call TRBD1 (5 bases). The CDR3 length is 12 residues. Germline V gene sequence: CDR1 LNHDA, CDR2 SQIVND (reference sequence). Trimming removed 9 bases from V and 2 bases from J, with 10 bases in between. CDR3 region: CASYRRNYGYTF. CDR3 bases: TGTGCCAGCTACAGGAGAAACTATGGCTACACCTTC.

This clone appeared a few times. V is TRBV7-2 and J is TRBJ2-7; D might be TRBD2 (6 bases). The CDR3 runs to 13 residues. Trimming shortened V by 5 bases and J by 4 bases, and 12 bases separated the two germline ends. Germline CDR1 reads SGHTA; CDR2 reads FQGNSA. CDR3 DNA sequence: TGTGCCAGCAGCCGTAGCGGATTTTACGAGCAGTACTTC. This codes for CASSRSGFYEQYF.

This clone was found a few times. The chain joins TRBV2 to TRBJ1-5; tentative D call: TRBD1 (6 bases). Germline values: CDR1 SNHLY, CDR2 FYNNEI. The CDR3 extends over 14 amino acids. V lost 6 bases and J lost 6, with 15 bases in between. The CDR3 protein is CASRQRQAGQPQHF. The CDR3 bases are TGTGCCAGCAGACAAAGACAGGCGGGTCAGCCCCAGCATTTT.

This chain uses TRBV18 with TRBJ2-3, with D hard to call. Trimming stripped 3 bases from V and 0 bases from J, with 4 bases between. Per the germline V gene, CDR1 is KGHSH and CDR2 is LQKENI. The CDR3 sequence is 13 residues long. CDR3 residues: CASSPPSTDTQYF. As DNA, the CDR3 is TGTGCCAGCTCACCCCCGAGCACAGATACGCAGTATTTT. Complete variable domain (other parts from reference TRBV18 and TRBJ2-3): NAGVMQNPRHLVRRRGQEARLRCSPMKGHSHVYWYRQLPEEGLKFMVYLQKENIIDESGMPKERFSAEFPKEGPSILRIQQVVRGDSAAYFCASSPPSTDTQYFGPGTRLTVL.

The chain has TRBV7-6 and TRBJ2-5, with D maybe TRBD2 (6 bases). Germline CDR1 SGHVS, CDR2 FNYEAQ. The length of the CDR3 is 14 residues. V was trimmed by 5 bases and J by 1 base, leaving 11 bases between them. The CDR3 DNA follows: TGTGCCAGCAGCCTAGACGGGGGCCAAGAGACCCAGTACTTC. It specifies CASSLDGGQETQYF.